What follows are 27 T cell receptor beta chains derived from one specimen sequenced in a study of Ad26.COV2.S vaccination and SARS-CoV-2 variants. Treatment: some 20 received Ad26.COV2.S at low or high dose, single or two shots; several received placebo; per-sample allocation not given. Collection of the samples took place on day 63 after the first injection of vaccine or placebo. Assay: immunoSEQ multiplex PCR; the TCRdb copy retains only in-frame clones and omits some. The data show 350,000 to 400,000 clones, roughly 90% seen once. The source was peripheral blood, collected in a trial of Ad26.COV2.S vaccine versus placebo. The receptor set was obtained from a person between 18 and 65 years old who received the Ad26.COV2.S COVID-19 vaccine or a placebo.

As regards this clone: The same CDR3 is also encoded by other DNA sequences in this sample. The V call is TRBV15, the J call TRBJ2-5; D is perhaps TRBD1 (5 bases). The CDR3 has 15 residues. CDR1 is LNHNV and CDR2 is YYDKDF in the germline V gene (reference sequence). Trimming removed 0 bases from V and 2 bases from J, with 10 bases in between. Written as DNA, the CDR3 is TGTGCCACCAGCAGAGATAAGGGGTGGCAAGAGACCCAGTACTTC. Translating gives CATSRDKGWQETQYF.

The chain employs TRBV19 and TRBJ2-7; 7 bases are a match to TRBD2. This CDR3 contains 14 residues. With 5 bases clipped from V and 3 bases from J, the junction kept 7 bases outside the gene matches. Germline CDR1 reads LNHDA; CDR2 reads SQIVND (reference sequence). The CDR3 DNA sequence: TGTGCCAGTAGTGGAGCGGGAACTTACTACGAGCAGTACTTC. As protein: CASSGAGTYYEQYF. Together with reference TRBV19 and TRBJ2-7, the CDR3 gives the full variable domain: DGGITQSPKYLFRKEGQNVTLSCEQNLNHDAMYWYRQDPGQGLRLIYYSQIVNDFQKGDIAEGYSVSREKKESFPLTVTSAQKNPTAFYLCASSGAGTYYEQYFGPGTRLTVT.

The rearrangement joins TRBV6-2 or TRBV6-3 to TRBJ2-2; D call uncertain. Trimming stripped 7 bases from V and 1 base from J, with 16 bases between. This CDR3 region has 16 residues. Germline CDR1 is MNHEY and CDR2 is SVGEGT. CDR3: CASNPSGAVNTGELFF. In nucleotides, the CDR3 is TGTGCCAGCAACCCCTCTGGCGCTGTGAACACCGGGGAGCTGTTTTTT.

The V and J genes are TRBV10-2 and TRBJ2-7; D is unclear. The V end was cut by 4 bases, the J end by 4 bases, with 5 bases between. Germline loops: CDR1 WSHSY, CDR2 SAAADI. This CDR3 is built from 11 residues. The CDR3 DNA follows: TGCGCCAGCAGTGCCAGTTACGAGCAGTACTTC. Its translation is CASSASYEQYF.

The rearrangement links TRBV12-3 or TRBV12-4 to TRBJ1-1; tentatively, D is TRBD1 (5 bases). This CDR3 has 12 residues. With 5 bases removed from V and 11 bases from J, the gap between germline ends came to 15 bases. The DNA for the CDR3 is TGTGCCAGCAGTCCGGGGGATCTTGGGGCTTTCTTT. Its translation: CASSPGDLGAFF.

The rearrangement uses TRBV10-3 and TRBJ2-5; the match to TRBD2 covers 7 bases. The germline gives CDR1 ENHRY, CDR2 SYGVKD. The CDR3 sequence is 14 residues long. Germline trimming cut 8 bases from V and 7 bases from J; bases unmatched to any gene: 13. CDR3 nucleotide sequence: TGTGCCATCCCTCTTAGACTAGCCCCGTGGACCCAGTACTTC. Translating gives CAIPLRLAPWTQYF.

This clone has just a few counts. The V and J genes are TRBV9 and TRBJ2-2, with a tentative D call TRBD2 (6 bases). The germline V and J ends were trimmed by 0 bases and 8 bases, with 14 bases remaining between them. Per germline, CDR1 SGDLS and CDR2 YYNGEE. The CDR3 has 15 residues. The CDR3 is CASSVDGGVWGELFF. The DNA of the CDR3 is TGTGCCAGCAGCGTAGACGGAGGGGTGTGGGGGGAGCTGTTTTTT.

V is TRBV28 and J is TRBJ1-3; D is ambiguous. The CDR3 spans 15 residues. CDR1 is MDHEN and CDR2 is SYDVKM in the germline V gene. The ends were cut back, 6 bases at V and 0 bases at J, with 12 bases in the middle. CDR3: CASSYVAPSGNTIYF. The CDR3 DNA reads TGTGCCAGCAGCTATGTGGCCCCCTCTGGAAACACCATATATTTT.

This clone was observed a handful of times. DNA of the CDR3: TGTGCCAGCAGCCGAATTCCCGGGTCCGACACCTTC. Translated: CASSRIPGSDTF. V is TRBV3-1 (or the pseudogene TRBV3-2) and J is TRBJ1-2; D gene ambiguous. Per germline, CDR1 LGHDT and CDR2 YNNKEL (reference sequence). Trimming removed 4 bases from V and 12 bases from J, with 15 bases in between. The CDR3 is 12 residues long.

The V and J genes are TRBV5-1 and TRBJ2-3; D may be TRBD1 or TRBD2 (5 bases each). Germline V gene data show CDR1 as SGHRS and CDR2 as YFSETQ. The CDR3 extends over 14 amino acids. The ends were cut back, 1 base at V and 2 bases at J, with 8 bases in the middle. CDR3 loop: CASSLLGDTDTQYF. The CDR3 DNA sequence: TGCGCCAGCAGCTTGTTGGGGGACACAGATACGCAGTATTTT.

The chain carries TRBV12-3 or TRBV12-4 and TRBJ1-6; D not certain. This CDR3 spans 13 amino acids. V lost 3 bases, J lost 6 bases, and 6 bases lay in between. The CDR3 DNA is TGTGCCAGCAGTTTCAGCGGTAATTCACCCCTCCACTTT. Translating gives CASSFSGNSPLHF.

The chain carries TRBV11-2 and TRBJ2-2; unclear D gene. Trimming shortened V by 0 bases and J by 5 bases, and 10 bases separated the two germline ends. CDR3 length: 15 residues. The germline V gene has CDR1 SGHAT and CDR2 FQNNGV. DNA for the CDR3: TGTGCCAGCAGCTTAGAACAGTTTGAGACCGGGGAGCTGTTTTTT. This translates into CASSLEQFETGELFF. Looking up the rest from reference TRBV11-2 and TRBJ2-2 gives the full variable domain: EAGVAQSPRYKIIEKRQSVAFWCNPISGHATLYWYQQILGQGPKLLIQFQNNGVVDDSQLPKDRFSAERLKGVDSTLKIQPAKLEDSAVYLCASSLEQFETGELFFGEGSRLTVL.

This clone was picked up one time. The chain has TRBV28 and TRBJ2-1; 11 bases align to TRBD2. Per the germline V gene, CDR1 is MDHEN and CDR2 is SYDVKM. The CDR3 totals 16 residues. V shed 4 bases, J shed 0 bases, and the junction held 2 bases outside the gene matches. The CDR3 DNA reads TGTGCCAGCAGTTGGACTAGCGGGTCCTCCTACAATGAGCAGTTCTTC. The encoded protein is CASSWTSGSSYNEQFF.

J is TRBJ1-3 and V is TRBV5-8; D is ambiguous. V lost 0 bases and J 0 bases, leaving 10 bases between the germline ends. Germline CDR1 and CDR2: SGHTS and YDEGEE. The CDR3 extends over 16 amino acids. The CDR3 protein is CASSLGTYSSGNTIYF. The CDR3 bases are TGTGCCAGCAGCTTGGGGACGTACAGCTCTGGAAACACCATATATTTT. Full variable domain (rest looked up from reference TRBV5-8 and TRBJ1-3): EAGVTQSPTHLIKTRGQQATLRCSPISGHTSVYWYQQALGLGLQFLLWYDEGEERNRGNFPPRFSGRQFPNYSSELNVNALELEDSALYLCASSLGTYSSGNTIYFGEGSWLTVV.

This chain connects TRBV27 to TRBJ2-7; 7 positions agree with TRBD2. Trimming cost V 5 bases and J 1 base; bases outside gene matches: 5. Germline values: CDR1 MNHEY, CDR2 SMNVEV (reference sequence). The CDR3 length is 14 residues. The CDR3 sequence is CASSIISGSYEQYF. CDR3 sequence (DNA): TGTGCCAGCAGTATAATTAGCGGGTCCTACGAGCAGTACTTC.

The chain is built from TRBV5-5 and TRBJ2-7; D remains unclear. V lost 4 bases and J lost 3, with 8 bases in between. From germline, CDR1 is SGHKS and CDR2 YYEKEE (reference sequence). The CDR3 consists of 12 residues. CDR3 sequence reads: CASSLGYYEQYF. The CDR3 DNA is TGTGCCAGCAGCCTTGGATACTACGAGCAGTACTTC. The full variable domain, rest sourced from reference TRBV5-5 and TRBJ2-7, is DAGVTQSPTHLIKTRGQQVTLRCSPISGHKSVSWYQQVLGQGPQFIFQYYEKEERGRGNFPDRFSARQFPNYSSELNVNALLLGDSALYLCASSLGYYEQYFGPGTRLTVT.

The chain uses TRBV18 and TRBJ2-7; TRBD1 matches 7 bases. The CDR3 is 16 amino acids. The germline V gene has CDR1 KGHSH and CDR2 LQKENI. V lost 4 bases and J lost 7; bases outside the gene matches: 16. The CDR3 coding sequence is TGTGCCAGCTCACTACGATCGACAGGGCAGGGTGGAGAGCAGTACTTC. It is translated as CASSLRSTGQGGEQYF.

This CDR3 is CASSSGQALQETQYF. Here the CDR3 DNA reads TGTGCCAGCAGCTCGGGACAGGCTTTACAAGAGACCCAGTACTTC. V is TRBV11-2 and J is TRBJ2-5, with TRBD1 matching 8 bases. The CDR3 runs 15 residues. CDR1 is SGHAT, CDR2 FQNNGV, per germline. V lost 4 bases to trimming and J lost 2 bases; unmatched junction nucleotides: 6. Combining the CDR3 with reference TRBV11-2 and TRBJ2-5 gives the whole variable domain EAGVAQSPRYKIIEKRQSVAFWCNPISGHATLYWYQQILGQGPKLLIQFQNNGVVDDSQLPKDRFSAERLKGVDSTLKIQPAKLEDSAVYLCASSSGQALQETQYFGPGTRLLVL.

This clone showed up just a few times. This sequence joins TRBV24-1 and TRBJ1-2, with TRBD1 matching 8 bases. The V and J ends lost 5 bases and 4 bases, in that order; junction bases with no gene match: 5. The germline gives CDR1 KGHDR, CDR2 SFDVKD. The CDR3 consists of 14 residues. The CDR3 protein is CATSGTGLSYGYTF. Here the CDR3 DNA reads TGTGCCACCAGTGGGACAGGGTTGAGCTATGGCTACACCTTC.

The V call is TRBV5-6, the J call TRBJ2-3; 7 bases line up with TRBD2. Germline V gives CDR1 SGHDT, CDR2 YYEEEE. Losses at the gene ends were 0 bases for V and 1 base for J; bases not matched to a gene: 2. The CDR3 has 15 amino acids. CDR3 DNA: TGTGCCAGCAGCTTGGTGGGAGGGGGCACAGATACGCAGTATTTT. Protein sequence: CASSLVGGGTDTQYF.

This sequence joins TRBV12-5 and TRBJ2-7; 9 nucleotides agree with TRBD1. The CDR3 runs 14 residues. V gave up 5 bases and J gave up 5 bases; unmatched junction bases: 7. CDR1 is LGHNT, CDR2 FRNRAP, per germline. CDR3 bases: TGTGCTAGTGGTAAGACAGGGGGGTCGGACGAGCAGTACTTC. Translating it yields CASGKTGGSDEQYF. The full variable domain, rest sourced from reference TRBV12-5 and TRBJ2-7, is DARVTQTPRHKVTEMGQEVTMRCQPILGHNTVFWYRQTMMQGLELLAYFRNRAPLDDSGMPKDRFSAEMPDATLATLKIQPSEPRDSAVYFCASGKTGGSDEQYFGPGTRLTVT.

V gene TRBV5-4 combines with J gene TRBJ2-7, with 7 bases matching TRBD1. The CDR3 totals 14 residues. Trimming at V came to 4 bases and at J to 5 bases, leaving 9 bases not matched to a gene. Germline V CDR1 and CDR2: SGHNT, YYREEE (reference sequence). The CDR3 nucleotides read TGTGCCAGCAGCCTTAAGACAGGGCTCCACGAGCAGTACTTC. This codes for CASSLKTGLHEQYF.

The V gene is TRBV2, the J gene TRBJ2-1; 12 nucleotides line up with TRBD2. The CDR3 runs 15 residues. The J segment lost 6 bases and the V segment lost 6 bases, leaving 6 bases of the junction unmatched. The V gene's germline CDR1 is SNHLY and CDR2 FYNNEI. This chain's CDR3 is CASRKLAGGSNEQFF. Written as DNA, the CDR3 is TGTGCCAGCAGGAAACTAGCGGGAGGAAGCAATGAGCAGTTCTTC.

The V and J genes are TRBV4-1 and TRBJ1-4; D not certain. Per the germline V gene, CDR1 is MGHRA and CDR2 is YSYEKL. CDR3 length equals 13 residues. Deletions cut 1 base from V and 7 bases from J, with 7 bases between. CDR3 residues: CASSQVLGEKLFF. CDR3 nucleotides: TGCGCCAGCAGCCAAGTTCTGGGTGAAAAACTGTTTTTT.

The chain has TRBV9 and TRBJ2-7; D uncertain. The CDR3 spans 13 residues. Germline V gene sequence: CDR1 SGDLS, CDR2 YYNGEE. Trimming left V 0 bases short and J 6 bases short, with 10 bases between. The CDR3 coding sequence is TGTGCCAGCAGCGTAGAGGCCATGGCCGAGCAGTACTTC. It translates to CASSVEAMAEQYF.

The chain uses TRBV29-1 and TRBJ2-3; 9 bases fit TRBD2. CDR3 length: 14 residues. J gave up 4 bases and V 5 bases, and 7 bases lay outside the gene matches. CDR1 is SQVTM and CDR2 is ANQGSEA in the germline V gene. CDR3: CSVSRAGGSDTQYF. The CDR3 DNA reads TGCAGCGTTTCCCGAGCGGGAGGCTCAGATACGCAGTATTTT.

The V gene is TRBV7-3, the J gene TRBJ2-3, with 13 positions matching TRBD2. Per germline, CDR1 SGHTA and CDR2 FQGTGA. The V and J ends lost 2 bases and 5 bases, in that order; junction bases with no gene match: 10. The CDR3 is 18 residues long. The CDR3: CASSLHGTSGATGDTQYF. The CDR3, as DNA: TGTGCCAGCAGCTTACATGGGACTAGCGGGGCCACAGGAGATACGCAGTATTTT.